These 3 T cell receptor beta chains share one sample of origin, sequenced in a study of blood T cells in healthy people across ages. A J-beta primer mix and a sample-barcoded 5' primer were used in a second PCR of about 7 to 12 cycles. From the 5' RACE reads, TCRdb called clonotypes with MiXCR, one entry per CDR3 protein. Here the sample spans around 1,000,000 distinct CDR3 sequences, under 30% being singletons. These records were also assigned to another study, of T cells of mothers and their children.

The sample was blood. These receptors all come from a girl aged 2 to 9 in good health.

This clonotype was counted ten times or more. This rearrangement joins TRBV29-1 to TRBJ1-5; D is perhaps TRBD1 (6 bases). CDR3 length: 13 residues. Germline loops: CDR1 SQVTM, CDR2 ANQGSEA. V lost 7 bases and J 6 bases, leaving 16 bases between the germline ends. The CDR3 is CSGAEGGGQPQHF. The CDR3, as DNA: TGCAGCGGGGCAGAGGGGGGAGGTCAGCCCCAGCATTTT.

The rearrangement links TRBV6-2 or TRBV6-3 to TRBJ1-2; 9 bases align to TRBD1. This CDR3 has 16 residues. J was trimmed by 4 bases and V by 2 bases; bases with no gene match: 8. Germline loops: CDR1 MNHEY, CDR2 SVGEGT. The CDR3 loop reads CASSYRPGQGPYGYTF. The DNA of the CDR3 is TGTGCCAGCAGTTACCGCCCGGGACAGGGCCCCTATGGCTACACCTTC.

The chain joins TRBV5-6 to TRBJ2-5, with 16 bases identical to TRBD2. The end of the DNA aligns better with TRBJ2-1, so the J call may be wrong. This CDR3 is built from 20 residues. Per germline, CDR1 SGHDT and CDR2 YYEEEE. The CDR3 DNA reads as TGTGCCAGCAGCTTGGCGTTGGGACTAGCGGGGGGGCCTCCCTACAATGAGCAGTTCTTC. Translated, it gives CASSLALGLAGGPPYNEQFF.